This T cell receptor beta chain was sequenced during a study of CD8+CD57+ T cells in acquired aplastic anemia. The CDR3 sequence is 11 residues long. Per germline, CDR1 SQVTM and CDR2 ANQGSEA. V was shortened by 3 bases and J by 4 bases, with 6 bases between the two germline ends. To note about this clonotype: Its antigen is not known.

Notes on the study in general: Patients and controls were not found to differ significantly in CD8+ Simpson's diversity.

Using genomic DNA as the template, TCR beta VDJ and CDR3 profiling was carried out. TCRdb re-called the reads through MiXCR, storing one row per CDR3 protein. The data show around 200,000 distinct CDR3 sequences, around 60% seen once. The source of this sequence is a human donor in good health. The material sequenced was sorted CD4+, CD8+, or CD8+CD57+ T cells (not recorded which) from PBMCs. The V gene is TRBV29-1, the J gene TRBJ1-2; D gene ambiguous. In DNA, the CDR3 is TGCAGCGTTGATTCGCGCTATGGCTACACCTTC. It specifies CSVDSRYGYTF. The whole variable domain, filled in from reference TRBV29-1 and TRBJ1-2, reads SAVISQKPSRDICQRGTSLTIQCQVDSQVTMMFWYRQQPGQSLTLIATANQGSEATYESGFVIDKFPISRPNLTFSTLTVSNMSPEDSSIYLCSVDSRYGYTFGSGTRLTVV.